Listed below are T cell receptor beta chains from one sample, sequenced in a study of T cell responses to AZD1222 COVID-19 vaccine. Sequenced by immunoSEQ multiplex PCR; TCRdb stores in-frame clones only, minus some. The data contain 150,000 to 200,000 clones, 80% to 90% of them singletons. Source: peripheral blood, taken 28 days after the second dose of the MenACWY control vaccine. All receptors derive from an adult who received the MenACWY meningococcal vaccine as a control. CDR3s include the opening cysteine and the closing phenylalanine or tryptophan. A D gene is named only where the DNA matches it firmly. Not all rows give a size; the values are once, few, many and, for expanded clones, a class.

J: TRBJ2-2
size: -
V: TRBV19
D: -
CDR3: CASSPEGGGKNTGELFF
DNA: TGTGCCAGTAGTCCAGAAGGAGGGGGCAAGAACACCGGGGAGCTGTTTTTT

J: TRBJ2-3
size: -
V: TRBV5-5
D: TRBD1
CDR3: CASRSVTGQGTQYF
DNA: TGTGCCAGCAGGAGTGTGACAGGGCAGGGTACGCAGTATTTT

J: TRBJ2-7
size: few
V: TRBV6-1
D: TRBD2
CDR3: CASSEMLAGYYEQYF
DNA: TGTGCCAGCAGTGAAATGCTAGCGGGATATTACGAGCAGTACTTC

J: TRBJ2-7
size: -
V: TRBV19
D: TRBD1
CDR3: CASTSGTGTYEQYF
DNA: TGTGCCAGTACCTCCGGGACAGGGACCTACGAGCAGTACTTC

J: TRBJ2-2
size: -
V: TRBV7-3
D: -
CDR3: CASGKANTGELFF
DNA: TGTGCCAGCGGGAAAGCGAACACCGGGGAGCTGTTTTTT

J: TRBJ2-7
size: -
V: TRBV30
D: -
CDR3: CAWSVLPYEQYF
DNA: TGTGCCTGGAGTGTACTCCCCTACGAGCAGTACTTC

J: TRBJ1-5
size: -
V: TRBV7-9
D: -
CDR3: CASSLSGNQPQHF
DNA: TGTGCCAGCAGCCTCTCAGGCAATCAGCCCCAGCATTTT

J: TRBJ2-7
size: -
V: TRBV6-6
D: -
CDR3: CASSGGRIYEQYF
DNA: TGTGCCAGCAGTGGGGGGCGTATATACGAGCAGTACTTC

J: TRBJ1-2
size: -
V: TRBV28
D: -
CDR3: CASSSADGYGYTF
DNA: TGTGCCAGCAGTTCCGCCGACGGCTATGGCTACACCTTC

J: TRBJ2-7
size: -
V: TRBV27
D: -
CDR3: CASSIGAFYEQYF
DNA: TGTGCCAGCAGTATCGGGGCCTTCTACGAGCAGTACTTC

J: TRBJ2-7
size: -
V: TRBV6-5
D: -
CDR3: CASSRLAYEQYF
DNA: TGTGCCAGCAGTCGCCTCGCCTACGAGCAGTACTTC

J: TRBJ1-4
size: once
V: TRBV9
D: TRBD1
CDR3: CASSEPGQGYEKLFF
DNA: TGTGCCAGCAGCGAGCCGGGACAGGGATACGAAAAACTGTTTTTT

J: TRBJ1-2
size: -
V: TRBV28
D: -
CDR3: CASSLVRGGRDGYTF
DNA: TGTGCCAGCAGTTTAGTGCGGGGGGGTCGAGATGGCTACACCTTC

J: TRBJ2-1
size: -
V: TRBV28
D: -
CDR3: CASSPWRTVNEQFF
DNA: TGTGCCAGCAGTCCCTGGAGGACTGTCAATGAGCAGTTCTTC

J: TRBJ1-5
size: -
V: TRBV7-2
D: -
CDR3: CASSLFSGNSNQPQHF
DNA: TGTGCCAGCAGCTTATTTTCCGGGAACAGCAATCAGCCCCAGCATTTT

J: TRBJ2-1
size: -
V: TRBV27
D: -
CDR3: CASIPLPRWDEQFF
DNA: TGTGCCAGCATACCTCTTCCCAGGTGGGATGAGCAGTTCTTC

J: TRBJ1-4
size: -
V: TRBV4-3
D: TRBD1
CDR3: CASSQDPGGAVTNEKLFF
DNA: TGCGCCAGCAGCCAAGATCCAGGGGGGGCTGTAACTAATGAAAAACTGTTTTTT

J: TRBJ1-2
size: -
V: TRBV28
D: -
CDR3: CASSLGGSERGYTF
DNA: TGTGCCAGCAGTTTAGGGGGAAGTGAGCGTGGCTACACCTTC

J: TRBJ2-2
size: -
V: TRBV6-5
D: -
CDR3: CASSQRASGAGELFF
DNA: TGTGCCAGCAGCCAGAGGGCTTCCGGGGCCGGGGAGCTGTTTTTT

J: TRBJ2-3
size: -
V: TRBV7-9
D: TRBD2
CDR3: CASSTTGTSGTDTQYF
DNA: TGTGCCAGCAGCACCACCGGGACTAGCGGCACAGATACGCAGTATTTT

J: TRBJ2-1
size: -
V: TRBV24-1
D: -
CDR3: CATSEGSSAPFF
DNA: TGTGCCACCAGTGAGGGGTCTAGCGCCCCGTTCTTC

J: TRBJ1-5
size: -
V: TRBV3-1/TRBV3-2
D: TRBD1
CDR3: CASSPDREGQPQHF
DNA: TGTGCCAGCAGCCCCGACAGGGAAGGGCAGCCCCAGCATTTT

J: TRBJ2-1
size: -
V: TRBV15
D: -
CDR3: CATREGGYYNEQFF
DNA: TGTGCCACCCGCGAAGGGGGGTACTACAATGAGCAGTTCTTC

J: TRBJ1-1
size: -
V: TRBV20-1
D: -
CDR3: CSASITAGRSEAFF
DNA: TGCAGTGCTAGTATAACGGCAGGCCGGTCTGAAGCTTTCTTT

J: TRBJ2-3
size: -
V: TRBV18
D: -
CDR3: CASYPGVTATTDTQYF
DNA: TGTGCCAGCTATCCCGGGGTAACCGCCACCACAGATACGCAGTATTTT

J: TRBJ2-3
size: once
V: TRBV9
D: -
CDR3: CASSVRGVTDTQYF
DNA: TGTGCCAGCAGCGTAAGGGGGGTCACAGATACGCAGTATTTT

J: TRBJ1-2
size: -
V: TRBV7-2
D: -
CDR3: CASSEGLGYGYTF
DNA: TGTGCCAGCAGCGAGGGACTGGGCTATGGCTACACCTTC

J: TRBJ1-5
size: -
V: TRBV28
D: TRBD1
CDR3: CASSLPQDRSQPQHF
DNA: TGTGCCAGCAGTCTCCCGCAGGACAGGTCTCAGCCCCAGCATTTT

J: TRBJ1-4
size: -
V: TRBV29-1
D: -
CDR3: CSVGSGVEKLFF
DNA: TGCAGCGTTGGTTCAGGGGTTGAAAAACTGTTTTTT

J: TRBJ2-7
size: -
V: TRBV7-2
D: -
CDR3: CASSLRDRNTEQYF
DNA: TGTGCCAGCAGCTTACGAGACAGGAATACCGAGCAGTACTTC

J: TRBJ2-7
size: -
V: TRBV5-1
D: TRBD1
CDR3: CASAPGQGASYEQYF
DNA: TGCGCCAGTGCTCCTGGGCAGGGGGCGTCCTACGAGCAGTACTTC

J: TRBJ1-6
size: -
V: TRBV6-5
D: -
CDR3: CASSYSFLGNSPLHF
DNA: TGTGCCAGCAGTTACTCGTTTTTGGGAAATTCACCCCTCCACTTT

J: TRBJ2-7
size: -
V: TRBV3-1/TRBV3-2
D: -
CDR3: CASSPTWGVNYEQYF
DNA: TGTGCCAGCAGTCCAACGTGGGGAGTAAACTACGAGCAGTACTTC

J: TRBJ1-3
size: -
V: TRBV10-3
D: -
CDR3: CAISESEGNTIYF
DNA: TGTGCCATCAGTGAGTCAGAAGGAAACACCATATATTTT

J: TRBJ1-3
size: -
V: TRBV30
D: -
CDR3: CAWSHDTGSGNTIYF
DNA: TGTGCCTGGAGTCATGACACGGGGTCTGGAAACACCATATATTTT

J: TRBJ1-2
size: once
V: TRBV2
D: TRBD1
CDR3: CASSQQGDYGYTF
DNA: TGTGCCAGCAGTCAACAGGGGGACTATGGCTACACCTTC

J: TRBJ1-2
size: -
V: TRBV20-1
D: -
CDR3: CSASQGMASGYTF
DNA: TGCAGTGCTAGTCAGGGGATGGCCTCTGGCTACACCTTC

J: TRBJ2-1
size: -
V: TRBV12-2
D: -
CDR3: CASRPPANEQFF
DNA: TGTGCAAGTCGCCCCCCCGCTAATGAGCAGTTCTTC

J: TRBJ1-5
size: -
V: TRBV10-2
D: -
CDR3: CASSESQGTQPQHF
DNA: TGCGCCAGCAGTGAGTCCCAGGGGACTCAGCCCCAGCATTTT

J: TRBJ2-7
size: -
V: TRBV18
D: -
CDR3: CASSPLGSYEQYF
DNA: TGTGCCAGCTCACCACTCGGGAGCTACGAGCAGTACTTC

J: TRBJ1-5
size: few
V: TRBV7-9
D: -
CDR3: CASSSDRNQPQHF
DNA: TGTGCCAGCAGCTCCGACAGAAATCAGCCCCAGCATTTT

J: TRBJ1-1
size: -
V: TRBV6-1
D: -
CDR3: CASSPRANTEAFF
DNA: TGTGCCAGCAGTCCACGGGCGAACACTGAAGCTTTCTTT

J: TRBJ1-3
size: -
V: TRBV4-3
D: -
CDR3: CASSHIRSSGNTIYF
DNA: TGCGCCAGCAGCCATATACGGAGTTCTGGAAACACCATATATTTT

J: TRBJ1-1
size: once
V: TRBV5-4
D: -
CDR3: CASSFQDGAEAFF
DNA: TGTGCCAGCAGCTTCCAAGATGGGGCTGAAGCTTTCTTT